Sequencing of this T cell receptor beta chain was carried out in a study of CD8+ T cells in alopecia areata. RNA, once extracted, was reverse transcribed into cDNA for use as the sequencing template. The data were produced by immunoSEQ multiplex PCR, yet TCRdb's version contains in-frame clones alone and is incomplete. The sample contains 180,000 or so clones, more than 45% of which appear only once. Germline lookup yields CDR1 KGHSH and CDR2 LQKENI. The CDR3 has 14 residues. Deletions cut 2 bases from V and 0 bases from J, with 5 bases between. Treatment specified: oral pan-JAK inhibitor, 5-10 mg twice daily.

The clonotype originates from a human donor with alopecia areata. The material was CD4+ T cells sorted from blood, obtained at week 24, from a patient treated with tofacitinib. This chain uses TRBV18 with TRBJ2-1; D gene ambiguous. The CDR3 here is CASSPFNSYNEQFF. The DNA of the CDR3 is TGTGCCAGCTCACCATTCAACTCCTACAATGAGCAGTTCTTC.